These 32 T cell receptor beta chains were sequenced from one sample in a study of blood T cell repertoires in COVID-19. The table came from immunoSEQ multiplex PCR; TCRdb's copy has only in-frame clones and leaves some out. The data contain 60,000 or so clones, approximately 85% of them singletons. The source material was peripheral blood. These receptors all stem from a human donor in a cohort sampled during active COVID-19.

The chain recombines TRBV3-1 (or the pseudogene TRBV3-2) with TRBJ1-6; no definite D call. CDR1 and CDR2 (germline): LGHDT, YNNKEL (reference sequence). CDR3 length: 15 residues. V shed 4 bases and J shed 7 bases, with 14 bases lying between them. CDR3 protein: CASSPGPRVNSPLHF. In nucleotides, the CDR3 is TGTGCCAGCAGCCCTGGGCCGAGAGTAAATTCACCCCTCCACTTT.

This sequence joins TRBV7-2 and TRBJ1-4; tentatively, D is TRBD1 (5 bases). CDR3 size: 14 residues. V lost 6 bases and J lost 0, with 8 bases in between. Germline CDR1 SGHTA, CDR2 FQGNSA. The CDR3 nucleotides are TGTGCCAGCAGGACAGCGTCAACTAATGAAAAACTGTTTTTT. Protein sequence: CASRTASTNEKLFF.

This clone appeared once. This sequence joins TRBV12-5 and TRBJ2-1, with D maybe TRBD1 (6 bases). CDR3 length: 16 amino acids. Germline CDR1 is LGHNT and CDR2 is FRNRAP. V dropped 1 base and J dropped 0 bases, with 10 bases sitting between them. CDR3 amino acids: CASGLAGTPSYNEQFF. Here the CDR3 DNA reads TGTGCTAGTGGTTTGGCCGGGACACCCTCCTACAATGAGCAGTTCTTC.

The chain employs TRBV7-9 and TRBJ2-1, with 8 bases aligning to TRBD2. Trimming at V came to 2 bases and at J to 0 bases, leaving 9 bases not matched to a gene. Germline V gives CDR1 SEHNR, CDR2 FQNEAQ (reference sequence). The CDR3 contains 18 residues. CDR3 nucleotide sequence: TGTGCCAGCAGCTTACTTAGCGGGGCACCACCCTCCTACAATGAGCAGTTCTTC. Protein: CASSLLSGAPPSYNEQFF.

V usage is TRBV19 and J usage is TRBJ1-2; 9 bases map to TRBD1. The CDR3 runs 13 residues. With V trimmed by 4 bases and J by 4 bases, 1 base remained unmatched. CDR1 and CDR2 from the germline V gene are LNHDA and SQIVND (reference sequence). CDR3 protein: CASSKGQGYGYTF. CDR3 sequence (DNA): TGTGCCAGTAGTAAGGGACAGGGCTATGGCTACACCTTC. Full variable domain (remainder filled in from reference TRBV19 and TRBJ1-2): DGGITQSPKYLFRKEGQNVTLSCEQNLNHDAMYWYRQDPGQGLRLIYYSQIVNDFQKGDIAEGYSVSREKKESFPLTVTSAQKNPTAFYLCASSKGQGYGYTFGSGTRLTVV.

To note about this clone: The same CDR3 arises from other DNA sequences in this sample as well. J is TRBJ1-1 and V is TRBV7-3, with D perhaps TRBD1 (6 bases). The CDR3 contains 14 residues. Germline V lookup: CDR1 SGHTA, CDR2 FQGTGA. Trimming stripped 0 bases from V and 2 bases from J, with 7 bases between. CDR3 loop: CASSLTGGNTEAFF. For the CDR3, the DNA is TGTGCCAGCAGCTTAACAGGGGGTAACACTGAAGCTTTCTTT.

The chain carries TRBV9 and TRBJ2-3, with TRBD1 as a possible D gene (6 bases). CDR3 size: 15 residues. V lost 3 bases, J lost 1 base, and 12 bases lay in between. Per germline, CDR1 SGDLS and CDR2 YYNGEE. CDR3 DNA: TGTGCCAGCAGCGCCCGGGACACCCGCACAGATACGCAGTATTTT. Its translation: CASSARDTRTDTQYF.

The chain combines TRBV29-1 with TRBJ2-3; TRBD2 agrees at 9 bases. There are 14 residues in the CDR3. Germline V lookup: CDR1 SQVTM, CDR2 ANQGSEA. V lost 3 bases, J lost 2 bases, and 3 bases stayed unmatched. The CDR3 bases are TGCAGCGTTGAGCGGGGGGGCCCCACAGATACGCAGTATTTT. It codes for CSVERGGPTDTQYF.

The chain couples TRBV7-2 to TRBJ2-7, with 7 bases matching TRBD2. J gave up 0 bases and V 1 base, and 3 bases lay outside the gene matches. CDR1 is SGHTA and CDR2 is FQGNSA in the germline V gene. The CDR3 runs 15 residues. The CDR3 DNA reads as TGTGCCAGCAGCTTAGTGCGGGGGACCTCCTACGAGCAGTACTTC. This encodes CASSLVRGTSYEQYF.

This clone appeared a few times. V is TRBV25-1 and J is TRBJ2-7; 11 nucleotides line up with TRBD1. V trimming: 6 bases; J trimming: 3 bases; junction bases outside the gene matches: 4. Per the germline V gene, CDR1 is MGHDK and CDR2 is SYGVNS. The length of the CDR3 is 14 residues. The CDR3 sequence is CASSGGTGGYEQYF. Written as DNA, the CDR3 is TGTGCCAGCAGCGGTGGGACAGGGGGCTACGAGCAGTACTTC.

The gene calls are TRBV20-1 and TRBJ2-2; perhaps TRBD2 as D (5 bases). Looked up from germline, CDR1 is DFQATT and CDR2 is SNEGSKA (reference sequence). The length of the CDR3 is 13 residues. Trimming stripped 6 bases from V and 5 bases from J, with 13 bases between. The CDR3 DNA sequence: TGCAGTGCCAGTGTTGGAGGTACCGGGGAGCTGTTTTTT. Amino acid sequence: CSASVGGTGELFF.

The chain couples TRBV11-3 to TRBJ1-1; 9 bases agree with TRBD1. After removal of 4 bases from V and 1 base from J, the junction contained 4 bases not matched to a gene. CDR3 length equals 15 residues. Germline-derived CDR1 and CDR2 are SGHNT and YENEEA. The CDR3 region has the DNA TGTGCCAGCAGCTCCGGGACAGGGACGAACACTGAAGCTTTCTTT. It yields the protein CASSSGTGTNTEAFF. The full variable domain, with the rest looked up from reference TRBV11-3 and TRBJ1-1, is EAGVVQSPRYKIIEKKQPVAFWCNPISGHNTLYWYLQNLGQGPELLIRYENEEAVDDSQLPKDRFSAERLKGVDSTLKIQPAELGDSAVYLCASSSGTGTNTEAFFGQGTRLTVV.

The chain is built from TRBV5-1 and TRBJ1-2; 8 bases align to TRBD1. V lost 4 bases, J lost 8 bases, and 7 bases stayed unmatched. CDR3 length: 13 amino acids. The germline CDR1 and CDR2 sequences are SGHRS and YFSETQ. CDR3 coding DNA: TGCGCCAGCAGCCCCGGACAGGGTCGAGGCTACACCTTC. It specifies CASSPGQGRGYTF.

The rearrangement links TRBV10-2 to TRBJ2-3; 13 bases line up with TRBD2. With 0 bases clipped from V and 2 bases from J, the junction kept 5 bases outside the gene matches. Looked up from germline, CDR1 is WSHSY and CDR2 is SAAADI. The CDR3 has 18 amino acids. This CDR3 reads CASSESATSGGFTDTQYF. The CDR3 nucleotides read TGCGCCAGCAGTGAGTCTGCGACTAGCGGGGGGTTCACAGATACGCAGTATTTT.

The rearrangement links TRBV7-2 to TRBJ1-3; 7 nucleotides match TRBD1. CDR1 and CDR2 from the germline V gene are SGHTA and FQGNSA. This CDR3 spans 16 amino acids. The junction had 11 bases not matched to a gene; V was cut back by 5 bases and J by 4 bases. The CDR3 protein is CASSGQTGLKGNTIYF. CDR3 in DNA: TGTGCCAGCAGCGGTCAGACAGGGCTTAAGGGAAACACCATATATTTT.

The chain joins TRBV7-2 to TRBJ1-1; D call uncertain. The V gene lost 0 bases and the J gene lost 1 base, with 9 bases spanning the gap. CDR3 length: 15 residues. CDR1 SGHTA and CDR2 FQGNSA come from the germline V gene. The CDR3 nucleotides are TGTGCCAGCAGCTTAGCGCGGGCCAGGAACACTGAAGCTTTCTTT. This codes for CASSLARARNTEAFF.

The CDR3 reads CASSLERCGGAFLCTQYF. CDR3 DNA sequence: TGTGCCAGCAGCTTAGAGCGTTGCGGGGGGGCGTTTTTGTGTACGCAGTATTTT. The chain is built from TRBV7-2 and TRBJ2-3, with 9 bases matching TRBD2. Germline V CDR1 and CDR2: SGHTA, FQGNSA. The CDR3 spans 18 residues. The ends lost 1 base at V and 8 bases at J; junction bases unmatched: 16.

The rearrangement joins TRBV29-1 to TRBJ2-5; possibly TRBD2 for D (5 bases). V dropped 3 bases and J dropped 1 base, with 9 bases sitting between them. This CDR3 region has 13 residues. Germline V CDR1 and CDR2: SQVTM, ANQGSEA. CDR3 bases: TGCAGCGTTGAGGGCCGGGGCCAAGAGACCCAGTACTTC. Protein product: CSVEGRGQETQYF.

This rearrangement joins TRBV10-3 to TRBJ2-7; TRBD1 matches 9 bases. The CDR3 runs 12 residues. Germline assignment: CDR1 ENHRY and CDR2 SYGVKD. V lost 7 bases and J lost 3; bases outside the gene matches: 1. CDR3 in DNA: TGTGCCATCACGGGACAGGGCTACGAGCAGTACTTC. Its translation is CAITGQGYEQYF.

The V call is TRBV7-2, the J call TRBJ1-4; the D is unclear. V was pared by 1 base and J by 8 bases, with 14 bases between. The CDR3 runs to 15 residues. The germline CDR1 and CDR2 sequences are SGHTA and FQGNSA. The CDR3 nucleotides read TGTGCCAGCAGCTTAGGGGGAGAACTGCGGGAAAAACTGTTTTTT. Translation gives CASSLGGELREKLFF. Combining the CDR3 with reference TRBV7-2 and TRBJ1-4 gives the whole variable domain GAGVSQSPSNKVTEKGKDVELRCDPISGHTALYWYRQSLGQGLEFLIYFQGNSAPDKSGLPSDRFSAERTGGSVSTLTIQRTQQEDSAVYLCASSLGGELREKLFFGSGTQLSVL.

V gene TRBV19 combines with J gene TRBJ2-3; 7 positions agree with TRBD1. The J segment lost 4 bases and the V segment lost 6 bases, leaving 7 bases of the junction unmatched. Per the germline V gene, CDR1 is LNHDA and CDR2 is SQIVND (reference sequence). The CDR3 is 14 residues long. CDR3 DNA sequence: TGTGCCAGTAGACGACAGGGTGAAGCAGATACGCAGTATTTT. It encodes CASRRQGEADTQYF.

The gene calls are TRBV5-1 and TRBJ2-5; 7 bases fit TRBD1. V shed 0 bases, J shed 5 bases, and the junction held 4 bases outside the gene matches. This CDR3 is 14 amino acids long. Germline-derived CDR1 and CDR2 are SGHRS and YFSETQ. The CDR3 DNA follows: TGCGCCAGCAGCTTGGAGGGGGCTGGGGAGACCCAGTACTTC. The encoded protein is CASSLEGAGETQYF.

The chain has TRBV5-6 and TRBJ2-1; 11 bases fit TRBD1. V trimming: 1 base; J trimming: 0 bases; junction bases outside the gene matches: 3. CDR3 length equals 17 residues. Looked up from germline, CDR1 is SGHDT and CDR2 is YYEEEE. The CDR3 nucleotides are TGTGCCAGCAGCTTGATAGGACAGGGGGCCTCCTACAATGAGCAGTTCTTC. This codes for CASSLIGQGASYNEQFF.

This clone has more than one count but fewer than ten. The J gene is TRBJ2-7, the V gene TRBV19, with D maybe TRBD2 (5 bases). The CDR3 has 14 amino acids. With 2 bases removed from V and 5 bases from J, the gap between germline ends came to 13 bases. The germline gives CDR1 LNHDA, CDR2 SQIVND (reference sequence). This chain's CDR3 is CASSIIEGSDEQYF. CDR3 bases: TGTGCCAGTAGTATAATAGAGGGTTCCGACGAGCAGTACTTC.

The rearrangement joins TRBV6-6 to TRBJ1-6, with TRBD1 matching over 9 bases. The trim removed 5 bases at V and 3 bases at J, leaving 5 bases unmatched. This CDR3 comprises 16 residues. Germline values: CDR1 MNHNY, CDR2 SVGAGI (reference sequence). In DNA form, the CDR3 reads TGTGCCAGCAGTAAACGACAGGGGGACTATAATTCACCCCTCCACTTT. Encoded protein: CASSKRQGDYNSPLHF.

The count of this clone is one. CDR3 in amino acids: CASSIGQGGPKNIQYF. DNA of the CDR3: TGTGCCAGCAGTATCGGACAGGGGGGTCCCAAAAACATTCAGTACTTC. The V call is TRBV27, the J call TRBJ2-4; the match to TRBD1 covers 10 bases. The CDR3 covers 16 residues. V lost 5 bases and J lost 2; bases outside the gene matches: 6. CDR1 is MNHEY, CDR2 SMNVEV, per germline (reference sequence).

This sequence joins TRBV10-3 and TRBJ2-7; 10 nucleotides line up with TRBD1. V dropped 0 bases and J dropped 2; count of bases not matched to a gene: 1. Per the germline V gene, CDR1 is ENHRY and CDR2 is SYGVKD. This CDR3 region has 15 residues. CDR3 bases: TGTGCCATCAGTGAGTCCGGGACAGGGGCCTACGAGCAGTACTTC. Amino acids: CAISESGTGAYEQYF.

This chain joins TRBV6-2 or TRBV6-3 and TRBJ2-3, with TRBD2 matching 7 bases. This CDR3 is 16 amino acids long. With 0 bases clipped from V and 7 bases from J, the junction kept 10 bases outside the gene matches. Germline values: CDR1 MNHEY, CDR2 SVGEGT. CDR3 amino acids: CASSYSFGTNSNTQYF. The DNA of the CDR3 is TGTGCCAGCAGTTACTCGTTTGGGACTAATTCGAATACGCAGTATTTT.

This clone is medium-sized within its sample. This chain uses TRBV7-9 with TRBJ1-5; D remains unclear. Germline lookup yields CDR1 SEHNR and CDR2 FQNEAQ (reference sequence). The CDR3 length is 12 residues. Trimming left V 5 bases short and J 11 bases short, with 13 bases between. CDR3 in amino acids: CASSRNNGAQHF. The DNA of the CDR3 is TGTGCCAGCAGCCGGAACAACGGGGCCCAGCATTTT.

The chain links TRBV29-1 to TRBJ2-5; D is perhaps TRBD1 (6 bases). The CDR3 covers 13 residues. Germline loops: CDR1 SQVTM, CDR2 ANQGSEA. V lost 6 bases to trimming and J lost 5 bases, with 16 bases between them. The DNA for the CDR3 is TGCAGCGTAGAACAGGGTCTGGGCGAGACCCAGTACTTC. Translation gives CSVEQGLGETQYF.

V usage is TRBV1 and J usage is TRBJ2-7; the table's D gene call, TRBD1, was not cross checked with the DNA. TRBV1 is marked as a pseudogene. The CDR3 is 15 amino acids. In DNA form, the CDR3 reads TGCACCAGCAGTTCCTCAGGGGTTTTCCCCTACGAGCAGTACTTC. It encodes CTSSSSGVFPYEQYF.

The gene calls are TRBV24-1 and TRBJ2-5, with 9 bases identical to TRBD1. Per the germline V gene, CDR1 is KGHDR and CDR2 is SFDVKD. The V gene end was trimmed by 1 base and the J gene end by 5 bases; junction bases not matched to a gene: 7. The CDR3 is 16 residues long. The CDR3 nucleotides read TGTGCCACCAGTGATTTTGGGACAGGGACTATGGAGACCCAGTACTTC. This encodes CATSDFGTGTMETQYF.